This T cell receptor (beta chain) was found in a study of Ad26.COV2.S vaccination and SARS-CoV-2 variants. Study-level information: Donor got 5x10^10 or 1x10^11 viral particles of Ad26.COV2.S. Points from the study as a whole: Analytic work on TCR breadth and depth might have understated the full extent of total T cell responses. Responses of spike-specific T cells (both CD8+ and CD4+) reportedly showed substantial breadth after vaccination.

As concerns this clone: What it binds is unknown.

Germline V CDR1 and CDR2: SGHDT, YYEEEE. V shed 4 bases and J shed 0 bases, with 14 bases lying between them. CDR3 length: 17 amino acids. Produced via immunoSEQ multiplex PCR; TCRdb's table is partial and in-frame only. The sample shows 350,000 to 500,000 clones, 75% to 90% of them seen only once. This sample's treatment: about 20 received Ad26.COV2.S at low or high dose, single or two shots; 5 received placebo; per-sample allocation not given. The study sampled participants on day 63 after the first vaccine or placebo injection. The donor's status was that of an adult aged 18-55 years in Boston. The chain recombines TRBV5-6 with TRBJ2-6; maybe TRBD1 (6 bases). The TCR was taken from a person between 18 and 65 years old who received the Ad26.COV2.S COVID-19 vaccine or a placebo. Sample: peripheral blood, taken in a trial of Ad26.COV2.S vaccine versus placebo. CDR3 loop: CASSPWGQPSGANVLTF. In DNA, the CDR3 is TGTGCCAGCAGCCCATGGGGACAACCCTCTGGGGCCAACGTCCTGACTTTC.